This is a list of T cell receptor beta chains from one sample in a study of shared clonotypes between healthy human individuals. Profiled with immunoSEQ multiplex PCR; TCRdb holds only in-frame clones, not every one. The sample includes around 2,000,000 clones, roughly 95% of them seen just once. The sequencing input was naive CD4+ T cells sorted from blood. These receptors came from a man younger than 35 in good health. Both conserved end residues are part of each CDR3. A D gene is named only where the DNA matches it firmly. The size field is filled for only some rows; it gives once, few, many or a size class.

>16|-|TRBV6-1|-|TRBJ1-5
CASSAQVGQVSQPQHF
TGTGCCAGCAGTGCCCAAGTCGGGCAGGTCAGTCAGCCCCAGCATTTT
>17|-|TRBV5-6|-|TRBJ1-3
CASSLADRALTGNTIYF
TGTGCCAGCAGCTTGGCCGATAGGGCTCTAACTGGAAACACCATATATTTT
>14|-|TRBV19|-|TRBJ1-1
CASSIPGRNTEAFF
TGTGCCAGTAGTATACCGGGCAGAAACACTGAAGCTTTCTTT
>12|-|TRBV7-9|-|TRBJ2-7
CASSRGDYEQYF
TGTGCCAGCAGCCGCGGGGACTACGAGCAGTACTTC
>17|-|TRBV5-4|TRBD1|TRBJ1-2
CASSSGGGQGNIYGYTF
TGTGCCAGCAGCTCTGGGGGGGGACAGGGTAACATCTATGGCTACACCTTC
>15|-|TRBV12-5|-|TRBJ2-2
CASGLPRGDTGELFF
TGTGCTAGTGGTTTGCCCAGGGGGGACACCGGGGAGCTGTTTTTT
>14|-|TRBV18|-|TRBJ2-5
CASSLRGDNYPQYF
TGTGCCAGCTCCCTTCGAGGGGACAATTATCCCCAGTACTTC
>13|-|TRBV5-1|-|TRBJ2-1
CASSLGLAGEQFF
TGCGCCAGCAGCTTGGGGTTGGCGGGTGAGCAGTTCTTC
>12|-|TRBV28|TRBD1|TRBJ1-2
CASTVQGLGYTF
TGTGCCAGCACCGTACAGGGGCTTGGCTACACCTTC
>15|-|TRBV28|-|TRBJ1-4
CASSLNRGVGEKLFF
TGTGCCAGCAGCCTAAACAGAGGGGTGGGTGAAAAACTGTTTTTT
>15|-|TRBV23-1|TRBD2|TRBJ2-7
CASSQSRTSGYEQYF
TGCGCCAGCAGTCAATCAAGGACTAGCGGCTACGAGCAGTACTTC
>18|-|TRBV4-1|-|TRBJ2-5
CASSQIYSLGSGQETQYF
TGCGCCAGCAGCCAAATATATAGTTTGGGGAGTGGGCAAGAGACCCAGTACTTC
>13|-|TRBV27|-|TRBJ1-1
CASRTPLNTEAFF
TGTGCCAGCAGGACACCTCTGAACACTGAAGCTTTCTTT
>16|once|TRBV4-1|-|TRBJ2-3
CASSQDRARSTDTQYF
TGCGCCAGCAGCCAAGATAGGGCTAGAAGCACAGATACGCAGTATTTT
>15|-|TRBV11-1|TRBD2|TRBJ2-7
CASSSGLAGGPEQYF
TGTGCCAGCAGCTCGGGACTAGCGGGGGGGCCAGAGCAGTACTTC
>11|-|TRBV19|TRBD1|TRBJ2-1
CASGQGNEQFF
TGTGCCAGTGGACAGGGGAATGAGCAGTTCTTC
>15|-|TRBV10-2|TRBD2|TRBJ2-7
CASSERQAGENEQYF
TGCGCCAGCAGTGAAAGACAAGCGGGAGAAAACGAGCAGTACTTC
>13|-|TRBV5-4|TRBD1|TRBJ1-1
CASRSDRVTEAFF
TGTGCCAGCAGATCCGACAGGGTAACTGAAGCTTTCTTT
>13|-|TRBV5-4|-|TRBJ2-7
CASSPSAGGEQYF
TGTGCCAGCAGCCCGTCGGCAGGAGGGGAGCAGTACTTC
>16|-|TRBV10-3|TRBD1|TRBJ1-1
CAIRPKQGGPETEAFF
TGTGCCATCAGACCAAAACAGGGGGGGCCTGAGACTGAAGCTTTCTTT
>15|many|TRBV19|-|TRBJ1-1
CASSPIGGMNTEAFF
TGTGCCAGTAGTCCGATAGGTGGTATGAACACTGAAGCTTTCTTT